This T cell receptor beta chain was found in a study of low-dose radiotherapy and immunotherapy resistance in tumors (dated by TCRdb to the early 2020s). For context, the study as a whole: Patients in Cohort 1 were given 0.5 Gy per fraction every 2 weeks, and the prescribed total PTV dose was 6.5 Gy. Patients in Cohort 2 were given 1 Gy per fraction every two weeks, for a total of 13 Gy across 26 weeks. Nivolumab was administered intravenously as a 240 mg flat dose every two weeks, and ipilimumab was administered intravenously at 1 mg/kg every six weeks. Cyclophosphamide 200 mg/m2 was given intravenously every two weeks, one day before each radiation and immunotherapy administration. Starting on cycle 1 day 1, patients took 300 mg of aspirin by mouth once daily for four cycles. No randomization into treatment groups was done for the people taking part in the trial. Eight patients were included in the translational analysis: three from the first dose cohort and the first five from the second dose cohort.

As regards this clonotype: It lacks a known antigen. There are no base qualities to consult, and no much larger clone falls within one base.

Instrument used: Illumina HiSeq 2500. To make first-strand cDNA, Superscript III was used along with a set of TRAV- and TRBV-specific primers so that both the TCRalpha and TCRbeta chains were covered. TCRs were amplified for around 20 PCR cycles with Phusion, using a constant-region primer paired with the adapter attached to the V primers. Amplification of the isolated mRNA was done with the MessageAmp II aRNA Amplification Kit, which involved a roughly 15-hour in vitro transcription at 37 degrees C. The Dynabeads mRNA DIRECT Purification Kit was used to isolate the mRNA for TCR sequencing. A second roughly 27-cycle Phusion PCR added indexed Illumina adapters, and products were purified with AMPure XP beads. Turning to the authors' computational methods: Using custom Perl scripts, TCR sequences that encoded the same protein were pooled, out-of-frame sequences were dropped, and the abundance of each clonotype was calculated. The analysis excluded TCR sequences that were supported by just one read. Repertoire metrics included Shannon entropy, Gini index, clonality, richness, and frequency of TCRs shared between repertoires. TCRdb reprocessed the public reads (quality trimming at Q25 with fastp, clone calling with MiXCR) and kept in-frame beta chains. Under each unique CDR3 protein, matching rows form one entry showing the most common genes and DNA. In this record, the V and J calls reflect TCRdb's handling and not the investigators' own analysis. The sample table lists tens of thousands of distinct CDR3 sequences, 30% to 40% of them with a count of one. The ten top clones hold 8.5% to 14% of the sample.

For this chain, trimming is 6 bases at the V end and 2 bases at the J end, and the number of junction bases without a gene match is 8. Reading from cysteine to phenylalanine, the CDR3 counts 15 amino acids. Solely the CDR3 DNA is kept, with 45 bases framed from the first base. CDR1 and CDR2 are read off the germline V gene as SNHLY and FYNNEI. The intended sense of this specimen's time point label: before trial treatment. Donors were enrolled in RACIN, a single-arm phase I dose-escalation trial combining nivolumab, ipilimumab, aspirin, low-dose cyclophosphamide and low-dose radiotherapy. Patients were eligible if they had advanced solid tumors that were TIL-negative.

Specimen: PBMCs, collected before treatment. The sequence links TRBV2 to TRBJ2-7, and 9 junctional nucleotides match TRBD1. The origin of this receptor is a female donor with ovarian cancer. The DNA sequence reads TGTGCCAGCAGCATCCCGGGACAGGGTCCCTACGAGCAGTACTTC. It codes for CASSIPGQGPYEQYF.